What follows is one TCR beta chain and its context. The record originates from a study of blood T cells in healthy people across ages. The CDR3 consists of 15 residues. The germline CDR1 and CDR2 sequences are LNHDA and SQIVND (reference sequence). V lost 5 bases, J lost 11 bases, and 17 bases stayed unmatched. With a J-beta primer mix and a sample-barcoded 5' primer, a second PCR ran about 7 to 12 cycles. TCRdb re-derived calls from the 5' RACE reads in MiXCR, one entry per CDR3 protein. The top ten hold about 13% of the sample, which has hundreds of thousands of distinct CDR3 sequences, approximately 52% seen once.

The sequence derives from a woman aged 80 or over in good health. Source material: blood. V and J are TRBV19 and TRBJ2-5; TRBD1 matches at 7 bases. The CDR3 DNA reads TGTGCCAGTAGTGCTCCGAGACAGGGCTTTAGTGAGCAGTACTTC. Translated, it gives CASSAPRQGFSEQYF.